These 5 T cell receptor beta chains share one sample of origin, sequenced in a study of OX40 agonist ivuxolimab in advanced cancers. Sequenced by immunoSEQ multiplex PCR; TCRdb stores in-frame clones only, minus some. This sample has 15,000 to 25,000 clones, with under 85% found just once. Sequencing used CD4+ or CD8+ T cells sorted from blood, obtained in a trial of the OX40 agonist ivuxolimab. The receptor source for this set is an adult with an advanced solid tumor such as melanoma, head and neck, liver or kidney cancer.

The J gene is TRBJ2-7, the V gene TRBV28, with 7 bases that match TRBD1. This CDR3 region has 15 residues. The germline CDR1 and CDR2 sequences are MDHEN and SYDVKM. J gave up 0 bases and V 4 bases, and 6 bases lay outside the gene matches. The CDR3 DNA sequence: TGTGCCAGCAGTTCGGACAGGCTGAGCTCCTACGAGCAGTACTTC. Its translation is CASSSDRLSSYEQYF.

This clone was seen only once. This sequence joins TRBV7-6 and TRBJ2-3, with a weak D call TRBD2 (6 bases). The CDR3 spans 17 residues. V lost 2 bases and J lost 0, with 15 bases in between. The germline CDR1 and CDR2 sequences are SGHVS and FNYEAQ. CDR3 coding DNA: TGTGCCAGCAGCTTACCCGGGAGCGGGCCCAGCACAGATACGCAGTATTTT. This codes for CASSLPGSGPSTDTQYF.

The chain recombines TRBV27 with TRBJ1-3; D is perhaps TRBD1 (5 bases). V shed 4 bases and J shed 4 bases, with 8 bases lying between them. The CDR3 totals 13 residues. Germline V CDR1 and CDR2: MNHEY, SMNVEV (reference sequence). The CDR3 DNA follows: TGTGCCAGCAGTTGGGGACTAGGAAACACCATATATTTT. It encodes CASSWGLGNTIYF.

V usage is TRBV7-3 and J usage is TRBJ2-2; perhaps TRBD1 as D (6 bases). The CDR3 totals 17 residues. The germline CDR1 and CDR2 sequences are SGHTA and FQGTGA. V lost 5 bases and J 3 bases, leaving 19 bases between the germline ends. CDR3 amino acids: CASSPTDRGQDTGELFF. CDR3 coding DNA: TGTGCCAGCAGCCCTACGGACAGAGGTCAAGACACCGGGGAGCTGTTTTTT.

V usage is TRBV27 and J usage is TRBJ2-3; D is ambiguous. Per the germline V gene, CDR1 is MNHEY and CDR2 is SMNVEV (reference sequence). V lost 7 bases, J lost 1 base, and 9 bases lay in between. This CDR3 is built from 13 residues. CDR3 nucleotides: TGTGCCAGCACACGGGCCCGCACAGATACGCAGTATTTT. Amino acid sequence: CASTRARTDTQYF.